A single sample gave rise to the 16 T cell receptor beta chains below, sequenced in a study of somatic mutations in cytotoxic T cells in rheumatoid arthritis. This table comes from immunoSEQ multiplex PCR, and its TCRdb copy is limited to in-frame clones, with some not included. The sample holds 14,000 or so clones, over 60% seen once. Sequenced sample: CD8+ T cells sorted from blood. These receptors were collected from an adult with rheumatoid arthritis.

V and J are TRBV9 and TRBJ1-2, with D uncertain. Germline V CDR1 and CDR2: SGDLS, YYNGEE. The CDR3 is 15 residues long. Between the trimmed V and J ends, which lost 0 bases and 1 base, there was a span of 10 bases. The CDR3 nucleotides read TGTGCCAGCAGCGTAGGGACGGAACTTAACTATGGCTACACCTTC. As protein: CASSVGTELNYGYTF.

The genes are TRBV28 and TRBJ1-2, with D possibly matching TRBD1 (6 bases). Germline V gene lookup returns CDR1 MDHEN and CDR2 SYDVKM. The CDR3 is 14 residues long. With 5 bases removed from V and 3 bases from J, the gap between germline ends came to 13 bases. CDR3 residues: CASSPSGTYYGYTF. In DNA form, the CDR3 reads TGTGCCAGCAGTCCATCCGGGACATACTATGGCTACACCTTC.

The chain joins TRBV30 to TRBJ2-7, with a possible D match to TRBD1 (6 bases). Germline values: CDR1 GTSNPN, CDR2 SVGIG (reference sequence). There are 13 residues in the CDR3. The V and J ends lost 2 bases and 3 bases respectively, with 11 bases between them. The CDR3 is CAWSLGDIYEQYF. Here the CDR3 DNA reads TGTGCCTGGAGTCTGGGGGACATCTACGAGCAGTACTTC.

This clone was counted once. V usage is TRBV5-8 and J usage is TRBJ1-2; possible D gene TRBD1, 6 bases. The CDR3 has 14 amino acids. Germline lookup yields CDR1 SGHTS and CDR2 YDEGEE. V was trimmed by 2 bases and J by 4 bases, leaving 12 bases between them. The CDR3 sequence is CASSLTGNLYGYTF. CDR3 DNA sequence: TGTGCCAGCAGCTTAACAGGGAACCTCTATGGCTACACCTTC.

The chain uses TRBV5-1 and TRBJ1-1; maybe TRBD1 (5 bases). Trimming cost V 2 bases and J 5 bases, with 13 bases left between them. Germline loops: CDR1 SGHRS, CDR2 YFSETQ. CDR3 length equals 14 residues. CDR3 in DNA: TGCGCCAGCAGCTTTGAGGGGTTGGAAACTGAAGCTTTCTTT. It is translated as CASSFEGLETEAFF. Variable domain in full (rest from reference TRBV5-1 and TRBJ1-1): KAGVTQTPRYLIKTRGQQVTLSCSPISGHRSVSWYQQTPGQGLQFLFEYFSETQRNKGNFPGRFSGRQFSNSRSEMNVSTLELGDSALYLCASSFEGLETEAFFGQGTRLTVV.

The CDR3 sequence is CASSQPSYEQYF. The CDR3, as DNA: TGTGCCAGCAGTCAACCGTCCTACGAGCAGTACTTC. The rearrangement uses TRBV6-4 and TRBJ2-7; D is undetermined. Germline V gives CDR1 MRHNA, CDR2 SNTAGT. CDR3 length: 12 residues. The V and J ends lost 5 bases and 1 base respectively, with 6 bases between them.

CDR3 in DNA: TGTGCCAGCAGTGAAGTAGCTTCCCCCTACTACGAGCAGTACTTC. This gives the protein CASSEVASPYYEQYF. The chain employs TRBV6-1 and TRBJ2-7; D is uncertain. Per germline, CDR1 MNHNS and CDR2 SASEGT. Trimming removed 1 base at V and 3 bases at J, with 13 bases between. This CDR3 comprises 15 residues.

V gene TRBV6-5 combines with J gene TRBJ1-1; D is undetermined. This CDR3 is 15 amino acids long. V was trimmed by 5 bases and J by 8 bases, leaving 21 bases between them. Germline CDR1 MNHEY, CDR2 SVGAGI. The CDR3 loop is CASSILRAKGAEAFF. For the CDR3, the DNA is TGTGCCAGCAGTATCCTCCGGGCCAAGGGTGCGGAAGCTTTCTTT.

The V and J genes are TRBV4-2 and TRBJ2-1; D perhaps matches TRBD2 (6 bases). There are 15 residues in the CDR3. In germline, CDR1 is LGHNA, CDR2 YNFKEQ. V dropped 2 bases and J dropped 5 bases, with 13 bases sitting between them. CDR3 DNA sequence: TGTGCCAGCAGCCAACATGGGGGACTTGACAATGAGCAGTTCTTC. Amino acids: CASSQHGGLDNEQFF.

The CDR3 DNA reads as TGTGCCTGGAGTCAGGGGGCGGGTGCGAACACCGGGGAGCTGTTTTTT. Translated, it gives CAWSQGAGANTGELFF. The chain joins TRBV30 to TRBJ2-2; 8 nucleotides line up with TRBD1. CDR3 length: 16 residues. Germline CDR1 GTSNPN, CDR2 SVGIG (reference sequence). With V trimmed by 2 bases and J by 0 bases, 5 bases remained unmatched.

The chain joins TRBV11-2 to TRBJ1-2; D unresolved. Germline V gene lookup returns CDR1 SGHAT and CDR2 FQNNGV. The ends were cut back, 1 base at V and 0 bases at J, with 9 bases in the middle. The CDR3 has 15 amino acids. The CDR3, as DNA: TGTGCCAGCAGCTTAGGGAACAGCCCTAACTATGGCTACACCTTC. It specifies CASSLGNSPNYGYTF.

This chain uses TRBV19 with TRBJ2-1; TRBD2 matches at 11 bases. Germline CDR1 reads LNHDA; CDR2 reads SQIVND (reference sequence). The CDR3 contains 15 residues. Germline trimming cut 8 bases from V and 7 bases from J; bases unmatched to any gene: 10. As DNA, the CDR3 is TGTGCCAGTCTCATGACTAGCGGGGCATCAAATGAGCAGTTCTTC. It specifies CASLMTSGASNEQFF. The full variable domain, rest sourced from reference TRBV19 and TRBJ2-1, is DGGITQSPKYLFRKEGQNVTLSCEQNLNHDAMYWYRQDPGQGLRLIYYSQIVNDFQKGDIAEGYSVSREKKESFPLTVTSAQKNPTAFYLCASLMTSGASNEQFFGPGTRLTVL.

The gene calls are TRBV19 and TRBJ1-2; 7 bases are a match to TRBD1. Trimming took 4 bases from V and 4 from J; bases not matched to a gene: 6. From germline, CDR1 is LNHDA and CDR2 SQIVND (reference sequence). This CDR3 is 14 amino acids long. The CDR3 DNA reads as TGTGCCAGTAGTAGGGACAGCCGAATCTATGGCTACACCTTC. Translating it yields CASSRDSRIYGYTF.

The rearrangement joins TRBV15 to TRBJ2-1, with TRBD2 matching 7 bases. V lost 0 bases and J lost 4; bases outside the gene matches: 6. The CDR3 covers 16 residues. Germline V gene sequence: CDR1 LNHNV, CDR2 YYDKDF (reference sequence). The CDR3 nucleotides read TGTGCCACCAGCAGAGAGCGAGCGGGAACTTACAATGAGCAGTTCTTC. It codes for CATSRERAGTYNEQFF.

Only one count was recorded for this clone. The chain joins TRBV10-1 to TRBJ2-2; the match to TRBD1 covers 9 bases. V was clipped by 8 bases and J by 3 bases; unmatched bases: 1. This CDR3 spans 13 amino acids. Germline V gene data show CDR1 as WNHNN and CDR2 as SYGVQD (reference sequence). The CDR3 DNA reads as TGCGCCAGCCGGACAGGGGACACCGGGGAGCTGTTTTTT. Amino acid sequence: CASRTGDTGELFF.

The V and J genes are TRBV7-2 and TRBJ2-3; weak D call: TRBD1 (5 bases). Deletions cut 4 bases from V and 6 bases from J, with 14 bases between. The CDR3 runs to 14 residues. CDR1 is SGHTA, CDR2 FQGNSA, per germline. CDR3 DNA sequence: TGTGCCAGCAGCTCCTTGGGGCTGGGGGATACGCAGTATTTT. Its translation is CASSSLGLGDTQYF.